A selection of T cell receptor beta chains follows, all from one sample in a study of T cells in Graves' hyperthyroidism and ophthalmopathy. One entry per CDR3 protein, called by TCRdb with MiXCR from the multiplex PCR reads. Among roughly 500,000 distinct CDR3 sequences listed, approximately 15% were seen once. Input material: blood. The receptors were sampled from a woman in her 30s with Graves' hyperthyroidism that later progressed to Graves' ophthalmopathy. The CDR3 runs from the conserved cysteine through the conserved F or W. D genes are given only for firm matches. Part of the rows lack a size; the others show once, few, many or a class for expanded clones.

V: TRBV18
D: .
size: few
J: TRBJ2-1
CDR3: CASSSGMGNEQFF
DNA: TGTGCCAGCTCCTCTGGAATGGGGAATGAGCAGTTCTTC

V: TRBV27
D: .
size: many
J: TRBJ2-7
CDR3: CASSLFAGSSYEQYF
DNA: TGTGCCAGCAGTTTATTCGCCGGAAGCTCCTACGAGCAGTACTTC

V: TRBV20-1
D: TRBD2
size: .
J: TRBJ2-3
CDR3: CSAPLGLAAGDTQYF
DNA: TGCAGTGCCCCCCTTGGACTAGCGGCCGGGGATACGCAGTATTTT

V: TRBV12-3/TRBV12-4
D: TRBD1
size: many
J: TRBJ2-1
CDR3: CASSLRDSLNEQFF
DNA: TGTGCCAGCAGTTTACGGGACAGCCTCAATGAGCAGTTCTTC

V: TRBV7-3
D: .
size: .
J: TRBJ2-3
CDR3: CASNLGGPPVADTQYF
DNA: TGTGCCAGCAACCTGGGGGGCCCCCCCGTGGCAGATACGCAGTATTTT

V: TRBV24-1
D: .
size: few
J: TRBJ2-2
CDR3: CATGGRTGELFF
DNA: TGTGCCACGGGAGGTAGGACCGGGGAGCTGTTTTTT

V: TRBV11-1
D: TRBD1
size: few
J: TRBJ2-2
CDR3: CASSFGQGAVGELFF
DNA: TGTGCCAGCAGCTTTGGACAGGGGGCTGTCGGGGAGCTGTTTTTT

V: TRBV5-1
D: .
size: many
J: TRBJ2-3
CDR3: CASSLRLSPGSRSSTDTQYF
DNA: TGCGCCAGCAGCCTTCGACTGTCCCCCGGGAGCCGATCTAGCACAGATACGCAGTATTTT

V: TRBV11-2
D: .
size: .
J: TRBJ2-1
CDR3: CASSALGTNNEQFF
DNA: TGTGCCAGCAGCGCATTAGGGACAAACAATGAGCAGTTCTTC

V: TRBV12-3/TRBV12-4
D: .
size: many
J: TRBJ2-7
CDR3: CASSPSSRDSYEQYF
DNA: TGTGCCAGCAGTCCTAGTTCCCGCGACAGCTACGAGCAGTACTTC

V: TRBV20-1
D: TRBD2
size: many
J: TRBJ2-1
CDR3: CSASGGLTGGNEQFF
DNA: TGCAGTGCTAGTGGTGGACTCACGGGAGGGAATGAGCAGTTCTTC

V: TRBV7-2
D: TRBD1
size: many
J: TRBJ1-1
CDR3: CASSLFSGGRRTEAFF
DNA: TGTGCCAGCAGCTTATTTTCAGGGGGCAGGAGAACTGAAGCTTTCTTT

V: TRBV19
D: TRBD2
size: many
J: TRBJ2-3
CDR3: CASSIPGTSGPTDTQYF
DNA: TGTGCCAGTAGTATACCCGGGACTAGCGGACCCACAGATACGCAGTATTTT

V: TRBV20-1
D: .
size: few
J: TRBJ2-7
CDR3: CSANLGQHSYEQYF
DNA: TGCAGTGCCAACCTGGGCCAGCACTCCTACGAGCAGTACTTC

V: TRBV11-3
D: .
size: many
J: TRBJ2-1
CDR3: CASVDVGGRNEQFF
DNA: TGTGCCAGCGTCGACGTGGGTGGGCGGAATGAGCAGTTCTTC

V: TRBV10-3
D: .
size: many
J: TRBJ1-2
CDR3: CAISGREGESGGYTF
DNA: TGTGCCATCAGTGGCCGTGAGGGGGAATCGGGAGGCTACACCTTC

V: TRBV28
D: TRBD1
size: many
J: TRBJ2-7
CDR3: CASSLDDRVSSYEQYF
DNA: TGTGCCAGCAGTTTAGATGACAGGGTTAGCTCCTACGAGCAGTACTTC

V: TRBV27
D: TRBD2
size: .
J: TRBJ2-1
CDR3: CASRLAGGDEQFF
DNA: TGTGCCAGCAGACTAGCGGGGGGGGATGAGCAGTTCTTC

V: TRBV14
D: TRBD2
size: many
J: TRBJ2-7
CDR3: CASSPPGLAGVSYEQYF
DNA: TGTGCCAGCAGCCCCCCGGGACTAGCGGGAGTGTCCTACGAGCAGTACTTC

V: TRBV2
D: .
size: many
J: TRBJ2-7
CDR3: CASSEALYGNSYEQYF
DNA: TGTGCCAGCAGTGAAGCGCTATATGGCAACTCCTACGAGCAGTACTTC

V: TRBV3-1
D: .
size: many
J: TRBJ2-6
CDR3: CASSQRRDSGANVLTF
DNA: TGTGCCAGCAGCCAACGACGGGACTCTGGGGCCAACGTCCTGACTTTC

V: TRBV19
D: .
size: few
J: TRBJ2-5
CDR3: CASSIEDWGETQYF
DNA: TGTGCCAGTAGTATAGAGGACTGGGGAGAGACCCAGTACTTC

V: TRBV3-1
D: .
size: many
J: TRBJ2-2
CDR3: CASSQEAAGGGELFF
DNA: TGTGCCAGCAGCCAAGAGGCGGCAGGAGGCGGGGAGCTGTTTTTT

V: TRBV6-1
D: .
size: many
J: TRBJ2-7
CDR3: CASSRDLNYEQYF
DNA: TGTGCCAGCAGCCGGGATCTAAATTACGAGCAGTACTTC

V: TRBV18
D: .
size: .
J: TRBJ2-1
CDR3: CASSPPRGSTLPYNEQFF
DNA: TGTGCCAGCTCACCACCGAGAGGGTCTACTCTTCCCTACAATGAGCAGTTCTTC

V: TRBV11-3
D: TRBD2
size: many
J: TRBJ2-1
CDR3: CASRSLAGGIEQFF
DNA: TGTGCCAGCAGATCACTAGCGGGAGGGATTGAGCAGTTCTTC

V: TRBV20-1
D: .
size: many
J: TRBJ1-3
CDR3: CSARGARGNTIYF
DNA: TGCAGTGCTAGGGGGGCGCGAGGAAACACCATATATTTT

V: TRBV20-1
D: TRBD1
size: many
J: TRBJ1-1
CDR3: CSVGQGYTEAFF
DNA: TGCAGTGTCGGACAGGGGTACACTGAAGCTTTCTTT

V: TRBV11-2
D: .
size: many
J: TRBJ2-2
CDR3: CASSAYRANTGELFF
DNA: TGTGCCAGCAGCGCCTACAGGGCCAACACCGGGGAGCTGTTTTTT

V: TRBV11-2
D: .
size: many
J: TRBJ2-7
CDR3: CASSLAELGNEQYF
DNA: TGTGCCAGCAGCTTAGCTGAGCTCGGCAACGAGCAGTACTTC

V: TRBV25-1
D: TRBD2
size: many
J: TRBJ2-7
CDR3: CASSETRLAYEQYF
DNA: TGTGCCAGCAGTGAAACCAGACTAGCGTACGAGCAGTACTTC

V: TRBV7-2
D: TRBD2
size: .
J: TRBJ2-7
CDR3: CASSSRLAKTYEQYF
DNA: TGTGCCAGCAGCTCCCGACTAGCGAAAACCTACGAGCAGTACTTC

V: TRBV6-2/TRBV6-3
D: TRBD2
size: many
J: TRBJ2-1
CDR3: CASSSRSSGSDEQFF
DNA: TGTGCCAGCAGTTCTCGGTCTAGCGGGAGCGATGAGCAGTTCTTC

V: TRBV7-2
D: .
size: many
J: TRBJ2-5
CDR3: CASSLGGPQETQYF
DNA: TGTGCCAGCAGCCTGGGAGGTCCCCAAGAGACCCAGTACTTC

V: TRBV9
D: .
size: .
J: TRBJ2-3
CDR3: CASSVWQGLGTDTQYF
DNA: TGTGCCAGCAGCGTTTGGCAGGGGTTGGGCACAGATACGCAGTATTTT

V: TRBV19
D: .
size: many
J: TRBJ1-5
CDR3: CASMHWGGNQPQHF
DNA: TGTGCCAGTATGCATTGGGGTGGCAATCAGCCCCAGCATTTT

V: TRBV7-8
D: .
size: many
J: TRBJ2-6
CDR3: CASSLPAGANVLTF
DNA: TGTGCCAGCAGCTTGCCAGCTGGGGCCAACGTCCTGACTTTC

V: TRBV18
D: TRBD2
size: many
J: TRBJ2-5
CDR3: CASSPPGLAQETQYF
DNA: TGTGCCAGCTCACCACCGGGACTAGCGCAAGAGACCCAGTACTTC

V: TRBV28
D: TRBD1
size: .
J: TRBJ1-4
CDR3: CASRTGGGNEKLFF
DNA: TGTGCCAGCAGAACAGGGGGCGGGAATGAAAAACTGTTTTTT

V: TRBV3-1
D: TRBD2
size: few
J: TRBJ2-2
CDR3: CASSHRRTSGSDTGELFF
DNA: TGTGCCAGCAGCCATCGGAGGACTAGCGGGAGCGACACCGGGGAGCTGTTTTTT

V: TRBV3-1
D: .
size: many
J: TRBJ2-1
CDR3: CASSQEGVSNEQFF
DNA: TGTGCCAGCAGCCAAGAAGGGGTCTCGAATGAGCAGTTCTTC

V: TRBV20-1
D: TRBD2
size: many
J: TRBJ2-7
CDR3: CSARDFSGRAGGQYF
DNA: TGCAGTGCTAGAGATTTCAGTGGGAGGGCCGGCGGGCAGTACTTC

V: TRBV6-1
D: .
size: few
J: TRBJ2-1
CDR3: CASTRQDPYNEQFF
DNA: TGTGCCAGTACAAGACAGGACCCCTACAATGAGCAGTTCTTC

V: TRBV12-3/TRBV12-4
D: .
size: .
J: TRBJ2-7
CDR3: CASSLLGNFGEQYF
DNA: TGTGCCAGCAGTTTATTGGGAAATTTCGGCGAGCAGTACTTC

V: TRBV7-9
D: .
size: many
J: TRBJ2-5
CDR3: CASSISGGGETQYF
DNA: TGTGCCAGCAGCATTAGCGGAGGAGGAGAGACCCAGTACTTC

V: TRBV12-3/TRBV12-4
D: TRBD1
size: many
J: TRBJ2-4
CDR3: CATRGGFQNIQYF
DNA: TGTGCCACCCGAGGGGGCTTCCAAAACATTCAGTACTTC

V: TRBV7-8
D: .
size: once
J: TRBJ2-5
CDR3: CASSPGGRYVGETQYF
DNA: TGTGCCAGCAGCCCCGGGGGGCGGTATGTCGGGGAGACCCAGTACTTC

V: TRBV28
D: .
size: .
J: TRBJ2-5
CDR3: CASSLFIQGKEETQYF
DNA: TGTGCCAGCAGTTTATTTATCCAGGGGAAGGAAGAGACCCAGTACTTC

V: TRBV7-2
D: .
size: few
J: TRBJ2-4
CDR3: CASSPSQGVQNIQYF
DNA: TGTGCCAGCAGCCCCTCACAGGGAGTACAAAACATTCAGTACTTC

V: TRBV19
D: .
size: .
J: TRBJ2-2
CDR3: CASNGGFGELFF
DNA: TGTGCCAGTAACGGGGGTTTCGGGGAGCTGTTTTTT

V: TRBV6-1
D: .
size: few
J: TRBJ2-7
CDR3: CATSDPRREQYF
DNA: TGTGCCACCAGTGATCCCCGGAGGGAGCAGTACTTC

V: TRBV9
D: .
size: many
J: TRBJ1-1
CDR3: CASSARAGTEAFF
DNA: TGTGCCAGCAGCGCCAGGGCGGGCACTGAAGCTTTCTTT

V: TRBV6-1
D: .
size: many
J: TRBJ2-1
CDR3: CASRPVPGRSSSSYNEQFF
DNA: TGTGCCAGCAGACCAGTCCCGGGACGTTCCTCTAGCTCCTACAATGAGCAGTTCTTC

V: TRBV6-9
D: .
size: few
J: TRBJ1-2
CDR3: CASAGAGKGYTF
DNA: TGTGCCAGCGCCGGGGCAGGGAAGGGTTACACCTTC

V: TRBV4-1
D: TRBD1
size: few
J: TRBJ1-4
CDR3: CASSQPYRGRANEKLFF
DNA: TGCGCCAGCAGCCAACCTTACAGGGGGCGGGCTAATGAAAAACTGTTTTTT

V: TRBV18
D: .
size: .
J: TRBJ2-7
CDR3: CASSGATTGTLDPYEQYF
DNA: TGTGCCAGCTCAGGTGCCACGACAGGGACTCTCGATCCCTACGAGCAGTACTTC

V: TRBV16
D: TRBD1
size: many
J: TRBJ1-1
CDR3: CASSQSGTGSYTEAFF
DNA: TGTGCCAGCAGCCAATCAGGGACAGGTTCTTACACTGAAGCTTTCTTT

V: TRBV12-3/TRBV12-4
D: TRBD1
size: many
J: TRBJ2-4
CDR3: CASSPQGVKNIQYF
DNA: TGTGCCAGCAGCCCACAGGGGGTCAAAAACATTCAGTACTTC

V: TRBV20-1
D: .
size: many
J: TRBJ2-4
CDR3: CSGGAKNIQYF
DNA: TGCAGTGGGGGCGCCAAAAACATTCAGTACTTC